Listed here are 3 T cell receptor beta chains from one sample, sequenced in a study of CD8 T cells in ankylosing spondylitis (TCRdb year 2017). Paper-wide results and their limitations: Blood from ankylosing spondylitis patients appeared to be characterized by a TCR beta motif composed of several highly homologous amino acid variants.

The library was made by 5' RACE. Sequencer: Illumina HiSeq 2500. Using fastp trimming at Q25 and MiXCR clonotype assembly, TCRdb reanalyzed the public sequencing data and kept in-frame beta chains. Every CDR3 protein is listed once, alongside the most common genes and DNA of its rows. This sample has roughly 400,000 distinct CDR3 sequences in its table, and more than 20% of those were observed once. Around 16% of the sample is in the top ten clones. These receptors lack a known antigen. Material for sequencing was blood, either unsorted or a sorted T cell fraction (not recorded which). These receptors were collected from a male donor with ankylosing spondylitis.

This clonotype was seen more than once but under ten times. The chain joins TRBV20-1 to TRBJ2-7; 13 bases match TRBD2. Germline trimming cut 6 bases from V and 3 bases from J; bases unmatched to any gene: 5. Germline V gene lookup returns CDR1 DFQATT and CDR2 SNEGSKA (reference sequence). CDR3 size: 14 residues. The CDR3 DNA reads as TGCAGTGCCGTCCGGACTAGCGGGAGCTACGAGCAGTACTTC. Its protein is CSAVRTSGSYEQYF.

This clonotype was observed a few times. V is TRBV29-1 and J is TRBJ2-5; 13 positions match TRBD2. J lost 1 base, V lost 6 bases, and 8 bases had no gene match. CDR3 length: 16 residues. Germline loops: CDR1 SQVTM, CDR2 ANQGSEA. The CDR3 spells CSVGGGTSGIQETQYF. The CDR3 DNA reads as TGCAGCGTGGGTGGAGGGACTAGCGGGATCCAAGAGACCCAGTACTTC.

A few counts support this clonotype. The chain uses TRBV12-3 or TRBV12-4 and TRBJ2-6; D perhaps matches TRBD1 (6 bases). This CDR3 region has 15 residues. The V gene lost 6 bases and the J gene lost 2 bases, with 11 bases spanning the gap. CDR3 loop: CASRPTGTGANVLTF. The CDR3 nucleotides read TGTGCCAGCAGGCCCACAGGGACTGGGGCCAACGTCCTGACTTTC.